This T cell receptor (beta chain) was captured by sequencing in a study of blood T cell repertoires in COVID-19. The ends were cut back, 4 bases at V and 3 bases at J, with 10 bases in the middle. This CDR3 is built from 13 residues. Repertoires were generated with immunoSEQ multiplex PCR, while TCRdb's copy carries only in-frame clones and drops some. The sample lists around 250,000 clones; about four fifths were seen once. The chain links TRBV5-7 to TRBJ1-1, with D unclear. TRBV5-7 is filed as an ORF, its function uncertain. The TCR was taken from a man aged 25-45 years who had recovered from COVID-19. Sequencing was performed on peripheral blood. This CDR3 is CASSRRWDTEAFF. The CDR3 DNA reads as TGTGCCAGCAGCCGGCGGTGGGACACTGAAGCTTTCTTT.